The sequence of this T cell receptor (beta chain) was determined in a study of cytomegalovirus exposure and HLA in healthy donors. Study summary: Within the Caucasian-associated ancestry cluster were roughly 82% of the roughly 360 genotyped donors. Study results and caveats: TCR beta V- and J-gene trimming was later associated with a missense DCLRE1C variant.

A multiplex PCR was run with 60 Vbeta primers and 13 Jbeta primers. The repertoire was sequenced with immunoSEQ multiplex PCR; TCRdb's copy has only in-frame clones and lacks some. This table lists about 51,000 clones. Notes on this clone: The antigen is undetermined.

The CDR3 has 14 residues. V gave up 6 bases and J gave up 0 bases, with 11 bases separating them. The germline V gene encodes CDR1 MNHEY and CDR2 SVGAGI. The sequenced sample was PBMCs. V is TRBV6-5 and J is TRBJ1-1, with D perhaps TRBD1 (5 bases). The clonotype was recovered from a female donor in good health and CMV-seronegative. The CDR3 spells CASSIGVMNTEAFF. The CDR3 coding sequence is TGTGCCAGCAGCATAGGGGTAATGAACACTGAAGCTTTCTTT.